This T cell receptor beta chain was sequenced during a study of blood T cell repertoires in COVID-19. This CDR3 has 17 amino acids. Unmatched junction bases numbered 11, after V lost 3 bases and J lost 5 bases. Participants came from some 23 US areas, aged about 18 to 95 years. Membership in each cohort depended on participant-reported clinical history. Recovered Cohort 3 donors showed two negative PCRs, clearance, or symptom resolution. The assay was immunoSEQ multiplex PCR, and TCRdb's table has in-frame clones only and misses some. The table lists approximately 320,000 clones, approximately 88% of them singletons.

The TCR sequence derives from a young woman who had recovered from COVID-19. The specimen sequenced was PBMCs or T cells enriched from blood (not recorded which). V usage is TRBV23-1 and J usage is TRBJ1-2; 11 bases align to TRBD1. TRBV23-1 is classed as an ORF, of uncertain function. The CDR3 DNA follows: TGCGCCAGCAGTCAGAGGACAGGGGGCTCTCCATATTATGGCTACACCTTC. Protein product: CASSQRTGGSPYYGYTF.